This T cell receptor (beta chain) was profiled in a study of blood T cells in healthy people across ages. Germline V CDR1 and CDR2: DFQATT, SNEGSKA (reference sequence). V trimming: 0 bases; J trimming: 10 bases; junction bases outside the gene matches: 13. The length of the CDR3 is 16 residues. This clonotype was picked up many times. Sample-barcoded 5' priming and a J-beta primer mix drove a second PCR of roughly 6 to 12 cycles. TCRdb ran MiXCR on the 5' RACE reads and lists one entry per CDR3 protein. The data hold approximately 900,000 distinct CDR3 sequences, with roughly 43% observed a single time.

This sequence originates from a man aged 25-40 years in good health. Sequencing was done on a sample of blood. The chain employs TRBV20-1 and TRBJ2-1; 9 nucleotides agree with TRBD2. Written as DNA, the CDR3 is TGCAGTGCTAGAGACGAATCGGGACTAGCCCTAAAGGAGCAGTTCTTC. This translates into CSARDESGLALKEQFF.